The next 5 T cell receptor beta chains were all read from a single sample in a study of cytomegalovirus exposure and HLA in healthy donors. With 60 Vbeta and 13 Jbeta primers, the PCR was carried out. Some clones are missing from TCRdb's copy, which holds only in-frame ones; the method was immunoSEQ multiplex PCR. The sample includes hundreds of thousands of clones, about 75% of them seen just once. Material: PBMCs. The origin of the receptors is a female donor in good health and CMV-seronegative.

The V and J genes are TRBV23-1 and TRBJ1-1, with TRBD1 as a possible D gene (6 bases). TRBV23-1 is marked as an open reading frame, function uncertain. Trimming took off 1 base at V and 1 base at J, with 10 bases between the two ends. This CDR3 is 15 amino acids long. CDR3 sequence reads: CASSQWTDRNTEAFF. DNA for the CDR3: TGCGCCAGCAGTCAATGGACAGATAGGAACACTGAAGCTTTCTTT.

The chain joins TRBV6-1 to TRBJ2-3; weak D call: TRBD2 (5 bases). This CDR3 spans 15 amino acids. V lost 7 bases to trimming and J lost 0 bases, with 14 bases between them. CDR1 is MNHNS and CDR2 is SASEGT in the germline V gene. Here the CDR3 reads CASTEARRSTDTQYF. In DNA, the CDR3 is TGTGCCAGCACCGAAGCAAGGAGGAGCACAGATACGCAGTATTTT.

The rearrangement joins TRBV11-2 to TRBJ2-3; 9 bases agree with TRBD2. Germline assignment: CDR1 SGHAT and CDR2 FQNNGV. This CDR3 region has 18 residues. The V and J ends lost 4 bases and 6 bases, in that order; junction bases with no gene match: 17. The CDR3, as DNA: TGTGCCAGCAGCTCCCCAGGAGGGATAGCGGGAGTGGAGGATACGCAGTATTTT. This gives the protein CASSSPGGIAGVEDTQYF.

The chain is built from TRBV9 and TRBJ2-1, with 9 bases matching TRBD2. V was clipped by 4 bases and J by 0 bases; unmatched bases: 11. CDR3 length equals 18 residues. From germline, CDR1 is SGDLS and CDR2 YYNGEE. This chain's CDR3 is CASSNSGRTRSSYNEQFF. CDR3 nucleotides: TGTGCCAGCAGCAACAGCGGGAGGACCAGAAGCTCCTACAATGAGCAGTTCTTC. Combining the CDR3 with reference TRBV9 and TRBJ2-1 gives the whole variable domain DSGVTQTPKHLITATGQRVTLRCSPRSGDLSVYWYQQSLDQGLQFLIQYYNGEERAKGNILERFSAQQFPDLHSELNLSSLELGDSALYFCASSNSGRTRSSYNEQFFGPGTRLTVL.

The rearrangement links TRBV5-1 to TRBJ2-5, with D uncertain. CDR1 and CDR2 (germline): SGHRS, YFSETQ. The CDR3 is 14 amino acids. Deletions cut 0 bases from V and 2 bases from J, with 8 bases between. The CDR3 coding sequence is TGCGCCAGCAGCTTGGCGTCGGGTCAAGAGACCCAGTACTTC. Its translation: CASSLASGQETQYF.